A single sample gave rise to the 10 T cell receptor beta chains below, sequenced in a study of cytomegalovirus exposure and HLA in healthy donors. This table comes from immunoSEQ multiplex PCR, and its TCRdb copy is limited to in-frame clones, with some not included. Here the sample spans some 85,000 clones, around 96% being singletons. Sequenced: PBMCs. These receptors were taken from a woman younger than 30 in good health and CMV-seronegative.

The genes are TRBV11-2 and TRBJ2-5, with TRBD2 identical over 10 bases. J gave up 2 bases and V 2 bases, and 11 bases lay outside the gene matches. The CDR3 is made up of 18 amino acids. Looked up from germline, CDR1 is SGHAT and CDR2 is FQNNGV. For the CDR3, the DNA is TGTGCCAGCAGCTTAAATAGAGCGGGAGGGGGGGAACAAGAGACCCAGTACTTC. Amino acid sequence: CASSLNRAGGGEQETQYF.

The V and J genes are TRBV5-6 and TRBJ2-3; possible D gene TRBD2, 5 bases. This CDR3 spans 16 amino acids. Germline V gene data show CDR1 as SGHDT and CDR2 as YYEEEE. V lost 0 bases, J lost 4 bases, and 15 bases lay in between. CDR3 in DNA: TGTGCCAGCAGCTTGGAGGTGGGAGTCTCGGCAGATACGCAGTATTTT. Amino acid sequence: CASSLEVGVSADTQYF.

The rearrangement links TRBV6-1 to TRBJ1-2, with D possibly being TRBD1 (6 bases). V shed 6 bases and J shed 5 bases, with 13 bases lying between them. This CDR3 region has 13 residues. Looked up from germline, CDR1 is MNHNS and CDR2 is SASEGT. Here the CDR3 DNA reads TGTGCCAGCAGCCAGACAGGCCGGTATGGCTACACCTTC. It yields the protein CASSQTGRYGYTF.

The rearrangement joins TRBV30 to TRBJ1-1; 7 nucleotides match TRBD1. The V segment lost 6 bases and the J segment 1 base; nucleotides outside the gene matches: 2. The CDR3 runs 12 residues. Looked up from germline, CDR1 is GTSNPN and CDR2 is SVGIG (reference sequence). The CDR3 DNA is TGTGCCTGCACAGGGGAGAACACTGAAGCTTTCTTT. Translated, it gives CACTGENTEAFF.

The chain has TRBV28 and TRBJ2-5; TRBD2 agrees at 9 bases. After removal of 10 bases from V and 3 bases from J, the junction contained 6 bases not matched to a gene. CDR3 size: 13 residues. Germline V gene sequence: CDR1 MDHEN, CDR2 SYDVKM. In nucleotides, the CDR3 is TGTGCCACAGTAGCGGGAGTAGAAGAGACCCAGTACTTC. The encoded protein is CATVAGVEETQYF. Combining the CDR3 with reference TRBV28 and TRBJ2-5 gives the whole variable domain DVKVTQSSRYLVKRTGEKVFLECVQDMDHENMFWYRQDPGLGLRLIYFSYDVKMKEKGDIPEGYSVSREKKERFSLILESASTNQTSMYLCATVAGVEETQYFGPGTRLLVL.

The V gene is TRBV5-4, the J gene TRBJ2-3, with TRBD2 matching over 10 bases. The junction had 8 bases not matched to a gene; V was cut back by 1 base and J by 3 bases. Germline CDR1 is SGHNT and CDR2 is YYREEE (reference sequence). This CDR3 has 17 amino acids. The CDR3 DNA follows: TGTGCCAGCAGCTTGTCCGGACTAGCGGTTGTTACAGATACGCAGTATTTT. It yields the protein CASSLSGLAVVTDTQYF.

This chain connects TRBV4-2 to TRBJ2-7; 10 bases align to TRBD1. Trimming removed 1 base from V and 6 bases from J; junction bases left unmatched: 15. This CDR3 has 18 amino acids. In germline, CDR1 is LGHNA, CDR2 YNFKEQ. CDR3 coding DNA: TGTGCCAGCAGCCAAGTGACAGGGGGCGATACGTCTGGTGGCGAGCAGTACTTC. Encoded protein: CASSQVTGGDTSGGEQYF.

The chain recombines TRBV27 with TRBJ2-1, with TRBD1 identical over 9 bases. After removal of 2 bases from V and 1 base from J, the junction contained 18 bases not matched to a gene. In germline, CDR1 is MNHEY, CDR2 SMNVEV (reference sequence). The CDR3 sequence is 21 residues long. The CDR3 DNA is TGTGCCAGCAGTTTAGATAGTAACGGGACAGGGTGGATTGAGTCCTACAATGAGCAGTTCTTC. Amino acids: CASSLDSNGTGWIESYNEQFF.

V usage is TRBV2 and J usage is TRBJ1-1, with TRBD1 as a possible D gene (6 bases). This CDR3 contains 15 residues. Germline CDR1 SNHLY, CDR2 FYNNEI. V was pared by 5 bases and J by 5 bases, with 18 bases between. CDR3 protein: CASSPGWGRITEAFF. Written as DNA, the CDR3 is TGTGCCAGCAGTCCGGGGTGGGGGCGGATTACTGAAGCTTTCTTT.

The chain combines TRBV5-4 with TRBJ1-4, with 7 bases fitting TRBD1. CDR1 and CDR2 from the germline V gene are SGHNT and YYREEE (reference sequence). The CDR3 is 15 amino acids. J was trimmed by 8 bases and V by 4 bases; bases with no gene match: 11. CDR3 sequence: CASSNPGGGEEKLFF. In DNA, the CDR3 is TGTGCCAGCAGCAACCCAGGGGGTGGTGAAGAAAAACTGTTTTTT. The full variable domain, in which reference TRBV5-4 and TRBJ1-4 provide the parts outside the CDR3, is ETGVTQSPTHLIKTRGQQVTLRCSSQSGHNTVSWYQQALGQGPQFIFQYYREEENGRGNFPPRFSGLQFPNYSSELNVNALELDDSALYLCASSNPGGGEEKLFFGSGTQLSVL.